This T cell receptor (beta chain) appears in the sequencing data of a study of cytomegalovirus exposure and HLA in healthy donors. Study results and caveats: Specificity for CMV antigens was confirmed in vitro for three of the CMV-associated chains. In a later analysis, V- and J-gene trimming of beta chains associated with a DCLRE1C missense variant, replicated independently.

The PCR made use of 60 Vbeta and 13 Jbeta primers. Using immunoSEQ multiplex PCR, the repertoire was profiled, and TCRdb retains in-frame clones only, with some absent. The sample gives approximately 160,000 clones, roughly 80% of which show up once; about 2% is in the top ten. With regard to this clone: What it binds is unknown.

This clonotype was sampled from a human donor in good health. Sequences were obtained from PBMCs.

The CDR3 DNA reads TGTGCCAGCAGCCGGGGACAGGGGAGTTCACCCCTCCACTTT. Translation: CASSRGQGSSPLHF. The chain has TRBV11-2 and TRBJ1-6; TRBD1 matches at 10 bases. There are 14 residues in the CDR3. After removal of 5 bases from V and 9 bases from J, the junction contained 4 bases not matched to a gene. CDR1 is SGHAT and CDR2 is FQNNGV in the germline V gene.